This T cell receptor beta chain was recorded in a study of blood T cell repertoires in COVID-19. The assay was immunoSEQ multiplex PCR, and TCRdb's table has in-frame clones only and misses some. The sample lists roughly 70,000 clones; roughly 77% were seen once. Germline V gene data show CDR1 as SGHTA and CDR2 as FQGNSA. V lost 5 bases to trimming and J lost 7 bases, with 15 bases between them. This CDR3 region has 13 residues. The specimen was peripheral blood. This chain links TRBV7-2 with TRBJ2-7, with D unclear. The sequence was collected from a human donor in a cohort sampled during active COVID-19. The CDR3 region is CASSPRSAGEQYF. In DNA form, the CDR3 reads TGTGCCAGCAGCCCGCGGTCAGCTGGGGAGCAGTACTTC.